These T cell receptor beta chains were read from a single sample in a study of CXCR3-negative and CXCR3-positive naive CD8 T cells. One entry per CDR3 protein, without DNA, is what TCRdb gives after re-calling the 5' RACE reads. Its listing shows 40,000 to 55,000 distinct CDR3 sequences. Specimen: naive CXCR3- CD8+ T cells from blood. Receptor source: a human donor in good health. Some clones in this sample may be carry-over from other donors' samples. Each CDR3 is given with its conserved first and last residue. Rows give clone size only sometimes, using once, few, many, or a class for an expanded clone.

.,TRBV20-1,TRBJ1-2,CSARDQAGRWGYGYTF
.,TRBV10-3,TRBJ2-1,CAISELGRGEQFF
.,TRBV6-2/TRBV6-3,TRBJ2-6,CASSVRGTGANVLTF
.,TRBV6-6,TRBJ2-2,CASSTPPLAGSGELFF
.,TRBV28,TRBJ2-7,CASRQGQGDYEQYF
.,TRBV28,TRBJ1-1,CAIISPGQGLAFF
.,TRBV29-1,TRBJ2-7,CSVVNNRGTYWEQYF
.,TRBV20-1,TRBJ1-2,CSARTGEDGYTF
.,TRBV10-3,TRBJ1-1,CAISHPSVAGSTEAFF
.,TRBV28,TRBJ2-7,CASSFAGRTYEQYF
.,TRBV15,TRBJ2-3,CATSRVGLEGTDTQYF
.,TRBV2,TRBJ2-5,CASKASGGDTQYF
.,TRBV6-6,TRBJ2-7,CASSYSQGAPTYEQYF
.,TRBV19,TRBJ2-1,CASMWGNEQFF
.,TRBV5-1,TRBJ2-7,CASTRDRGYEQYF
medium-sized,TRBV4-3,TRBJ2-1,CASSQGSARDEQFF
.,TRBV30,TRBJ2-7,CAWSVDWEEQYF
.,TRBV12-3/TRBV12-4,TRBJ2-3,CASSLVAGLWGTQYF
.,TRBV2,TRBJ2-7,CASSERQGASYEQYF
.,TRBV14,TRBJ2-1,CASSQDSNRAFYNEQFF
.,TRBV7-8,TRBJ2-5,CASSLAAGFSETQYF
.,TRBV28,TRBJ2-1,CASRGLENYNEQFF
.,TRBV20-1,TRBJ2-5,CSARAGQETQYF
.,TRBV6-6,TRBJ1-1,CASSYLNTEAFF
.,TRBV4-1,TRBJ2-7,CASSQTSSYEQYF
.,TRBV29-1,TRBJ1-5,CSVEEEGGAQPQHF
.,TRBV20-1,TRBJ2-3,CSARRSGSTDTQYF
.,TRBV7-6,TRBJ1-1,CASSLGADRVGDTEAFF
.,TRBV4-2,TRBJ1-2,CASSQEGGYTF
.,TRBV12-3/TRBV12-4,TRBJ2-1,CASGQVLNNEQLF
.,TRBV29-1,TRBJ1-1,CSGTITDTEAFF
.,TRBV12-3/TRBV12-4,TRBJ2-2,CASERPSLTGELFF
.,TRBV7-8,TRBJ2-3,CASSLVAIRDTDTQYF
.,TRBV6-6,TRBJ2-1,CASSYKQAGGLNEQFF
.,TRBV12-3/TRBV12-4,TRBJ1-5,CASSGVGQATFYF
.,TRBV12-3/TRBV12-4,TRBJ2-1,CASSHRPRDEQFF
.,TRBV28,TRBJ2-2,CASSLESGGARTGELFF
.,TRBV28,TRBJ2-4,CASSPTDYRGNIQYF
.,TRBV29-1,TRBJ2-1,CSETDRDNEQFF
.,TRBV7-9,TRBJ2-7,CASSSRMYEQYF
.,TRBV5-1,TRBJ2-7,CASSLGRGASYEQYF
.,TRBV28,TRBJ2-1,CASSLYSVNEQFF
.,TRBV28,TRBJ2-3,CASSFSGGADTQYF
.,TRBV6-2/TRBV6-3,TRBJ2-5,CAIPTEAETQYF
.,TRBV7-3,TRBJ2-3,CASSLSSIRDTQYF
.,TRBV29-1,TRBJ2-1,CSVGGTAGLGPYNEQFF
.,TRBV14,TRBJ2-1,CASSNLGGYNEQFF
.,TRBV29-1,TRBJ2-1,CSAVGLAGGPVGPDEQFF
.,TRBV6-5,TRBJ2-1,CASSSIPSGTDSEQFF
.,TRBV29-1,TRBJ1-2,CSVLGGENNYGYTF
.,TRBV28,TRBJ2-1,CASKDRARSSYNEQFF
.,TRBV7-9,TRBJ2-2,CASSPILSGNTGELFF
.,TRBV12-3/TRBV12-4,TRBJ2-5,CASSLTVGRETQYF
.,TRBV4-3,TRBJ2-5,CASSQDWERQETQYF
.,TRBV15,TRBJ2-2,CATSRDLGTSGNTGELFF